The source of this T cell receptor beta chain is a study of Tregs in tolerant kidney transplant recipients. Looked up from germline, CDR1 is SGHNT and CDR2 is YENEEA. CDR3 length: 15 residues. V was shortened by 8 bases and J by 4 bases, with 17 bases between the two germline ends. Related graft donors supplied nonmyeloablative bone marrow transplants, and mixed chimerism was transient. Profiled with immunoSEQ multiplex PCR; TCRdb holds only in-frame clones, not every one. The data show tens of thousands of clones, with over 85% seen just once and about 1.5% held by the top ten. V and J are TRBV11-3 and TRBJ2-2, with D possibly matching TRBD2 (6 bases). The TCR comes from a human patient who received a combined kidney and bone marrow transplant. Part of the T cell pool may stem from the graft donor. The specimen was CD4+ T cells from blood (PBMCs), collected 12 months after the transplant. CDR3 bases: TGTGCCAGCCTGGAGACTAGAGCGGGCACCGGGGAGCTGTTTTTT. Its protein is CASLETRAGTGELFF.